Listed below are T cell receptor beta chains from one sample, sequenced in a study of cytomegalovirus exposure and HLA in healthy donors. Here immunoSEQ multiplex PCR was the method, and the copy in TCRdb shows in-frame clones only, minus some. The sample includes more than 85,000 clones, over 80% of them seen just once. The sample taken for sequencing was PBMCs. Receptor source: a man aged 25 to 45 in good health and CMV-seropositive. Each CDR3 is given with its conserved first and last residue. The order of the fields is J gene, V gene, CDR3 protein.

J: TRBJ1-6; V: TRBV7-8; CDR3: CASSLSYNSPLHF
J: TRBJ1-5; V: TRBV5-8; CDR3: CASSLGGTPSNQPQHF
J: TRBJ2-5; V: TRBV19; CDR3: CASSIGPQSKETQYF
J: TRBJ1-1; V: TRBV11-2; CDR3: CASSPDRGWAFF
J: TRBJ1-5; V: TRBV19; CDR3: CATSEVSSNQPQHF
J: TRBJ2-2; V: TRBV5-1; CDR3: CASSWRTTGELFF
J: TRBJ2-1; V: TRBV10-3; CDR3: CAVGRGGNEQFF
J: TRBJ1-3; V: TRBV30; CDR3: CAWRIPNRGGNTIYF
J: TRBJ2-5; V: TRBV5-1; CDR3: CASSPRGQETQYF
J: TRBJ1-2; V: TRBV9; CDR3: CASSVAEGWQGANYGYTF
J: TRBJ2-3; V: TRBV2; CDR3: CASGLAGSDTQYF
J: TRBJ2-7; V: TRBV15; CDR3: CATSRGLPSSYEQYF
J: TRBJ2-1; V: TRBV9; CDR3: CASTPGLINEQFF
J: TRBJ2-3; V: TRBV6-1; CDR3: CASSEAIGGGADTQYF
J: TRBJ2-3; V: TRBV6-6; CDR3: CASGTVTDTQYF
J: TRBJ1-5; V: TRBV19; CDR3: CASSPPEDSGNQPQHF
J: TRBJ2-3; V: TRBV5-1; CDR3: CASSLASGGAGDTQYF
J: TRBJ2-7; V: TRBV6-5; CDR3: CASSRTGSYEQYF
J: TRBJ1-5; V: TRBV28; CDR3: CASRSRQGAGQPQHF
J: TRBJ2-1; V: TRBV5-4; CDR3: CASSPDRVSYNEQFF
J: TRBJ2-5; V: TRBV7-9; CDR3: CASSLELAMGETQYF
J: TRBJ2-3; V: TRBV4-1; CDR3: CASSLGGGVGTSTDTQYF
J: TRBJ2-5; V: TRBV9; CDR3: CASSPMYQETQYF
J: TRBJ2-3; V: TRBV29-1; CDR3: CSVASTGAGDTQYF
J: TRBJ2-3; V: TRBV16; CDR3: CASSQSRQTSTDTQYF
J: TRBJ1-5; V: TRBV5-6; CDR3: CASSAGRGLDQPQHF
J: TRBJ1-3; V: TRBV6-1; CDR3: CASKWEWGGGNTIYF
J: TRBJ1-1; V: TRBV20-1; CDR3: CSAQGNTEAFF
J: TRBJ2-5; V: TRBV4-1; CDR3: CASSQASGGEETQYF
J: TRBJ1-5; V: TRBV30; CDR3: CAWRQGSDQPQHF
J: TRBJ2-4; V: TRBV5-6; CDR3: CASSRGGLVKNIQYF
J: TRBJ1-4; V: TRBV7-2; CDR3: CASSSGGLNEKLFF
J: TRBJ2-3; V: TRBV30; CDR3: CAWSVLWVAGVTDTQYF
J: TRBJ2-1; V: TRBV5-1; CDR3: CASSLWRTTPNDNEQFF
J: TRBJ1-2; V: TRBV25-1; CDR3: CASSEWDRGLGGYTF
J: TRBJ2-4; V: TRBV2; CDR3: CASSGRQVAKNIQYF
J: TRBJ2-7; V: TRBV2; CDR3: CASRTGIAYEQYF
J: TRBJ2-7; V: TRBV9; CDR3: CASSAEIGLSSYEQYF
J: TRBJ2-2; V: TRBV18; CDR3: CASSRTGETGELFF
J: TRBJ2-7; V: TRBV5-1; CDR3: CASRRTGDYEQYF
J: TRBJ1-4; V: TRBV5-6; CDR3: CASSLIDNNEKLFF
J: TRBJ2-7; V: TRBV4-1; CDR3: CASSQGQRDEQYF
J: TRBJ1-4; V: TRBV5-4; CDR3: CASSSKTGGDEKLFF
J: TRBJ1-1; V: TRBV19; CDR3: CASSPGRIGNTEAFF
J: TRBJ2-7; V: TRBV28; CDR3: CASSSIGTGPEQYF
J: TRBJ2-2; V: TRBV5-5; CDR3: CASSLALSGELFF
J: TRBJ1-1; V: TRBV4-1; CDR3: CASSQDGQGGNTEAFF
J: TRBJ1-2; V: TRBV23-1; CDR3: CASSQSRRGLYGYTF
J: TRBJ1-1; V: TRBV7-9; CDR3: CASTTSGQALWTEAFF
J: TRBJ2-1; V: TRBV5-1; CDR3: CASSLDPREEQFF
J: TRBJ1-4; V: TRBV6-5; CDR3: CASSPGQGEKLFF
J: TRBJ2-1; V: TRBV5-1; CDR3: CASRLGGQGNNEQFF
J: TRBJ2-2; V: TRBV4-1; CDR3: CASSLGLAGPNTGELFF